One and the same sample provided the 10 T cell receptor beta chains below, sequenced in a study of T cell responses to AZD1222 COVID-19 vaccine. Some clones are missing from TCRdb's copy, which holds only in-frame ones; the method was immunoSEQ multiplex PCR. The data contain some 140,000 clones, under 95% of them seen just once; the ten biggest clones take up 3% to 3.5%. The sample consisted of peripheral blood, taken on day 0 of AZD1222 vaccination. Receptors originate from an adult in good health.

The V and J genes are TRBV30 and TRBJ2-3; the D is unclear. The CDR3 consists of 14 residues. CDR1 and CDR2 (germline): GTSNPN, SVGIG (reference sequence). V was clipped by 4 bases and J by 0 bases, with 11 bases between them. The chain's CDR3 is CAWTPGTSTDTQYF. The CDR3 coding sequence is TGTGCCTGGACCCCGGGCACTAGCACAGATACGCAGTATTTT.

The CDR3 DNA reads TGTGCCAGCAACGCAGGGGTCCATGGCTACACCTTC. Translating gives CASNAGVHGYTF. The chain carries TRBV28 and TRBJ1-2; D perhaps matches TRBD1 (6 bases). The CDR3 has 12 amino acids. V lost 7 bases and J lost 6, with 12 bases in between. Germline V gives CDR1 MDHEN, CDR2 SYDVKM.

The V call is TRBV7-7, the J call TRBJ1-3; possible D gene TRBD1, 6 bases. Germline CDR1 and CDR2: SSHAT and FNYEAQ (reference sequence). This CDR3 comprises 15 residues. V was shortened by 5 bases and J by 3 bases, with 14 bases between the two germline ends. The CDR3 reads CASSIKQGFGNTIYF. The CDR3 bases are TGTGCCAGCAGCATTAAACAGGGCTTTGGAAACACCATATATTTT.

The chain joins TRBV5-1 to TRBJ1-1, with D unresolved. The V end lost 0 bases, the J end lost 4 bases, and 16 bases lay between the germline ends. Looked up from germline, CDR1 is SGHRS and CDR2 is YFSETQ. This CDR3 spans 16 amino acids. CDR3 loop: CASSLGAGSPSTEAFF. The CDR3 DNA reads TGCGCCAGCAGCTTGGGGGCGGGGTCGCCTAGCACTGAAGCTTTCTTT.

This chain connects TRBV25-1 to TRBJ1-2; D not resolved. The V gene lost 5 bases and the J gene lost 6 bases, with 16 bases spanning the gap. CDR3 size: 14 residues. Germline assignment: CDR1 MGHDK and CDR2 SYGVNS. CDR3 DNA sequence: TGTGCCAGCAGTCCAGCGCCGAGGGCGGATGGCTACACCTTC. Its translation is CASSPAPRADGYTF.

The sample holds one count of this clone. The rearrangement uses TRBV7-2 and TRBJ2-2; a weak D match, TRBD2 (6 bases). V shed 5 bases and J shed 1 base, with 14 bases lying between them. There are 16 residues in the CDR3. CDR1 is SGHTA, CDR2 FQGNSA, per germline. The CDR3: CASSPVGAGNTGELFF. CDR3 coding DNA: TGTGCCAGCAGCCCTGTCGGAGCGGGGAACACCGGGGAGCTGTTTTTT.

V and J are TRBV18 and TRBJ2-2; TRBD1 agrees at 9 bases. This CDR3 is built from 17 residues. Germline lookup yields CDR1 KGHSH and CDR2 LQKENI. The V segment lost 0 bases and the J segment 2 bases; nucleotides outside the gene matches: 4. The CDR3 DNA reads TGTGCCAGCTCACCACCGCAGGGACAGGGTAACACCGGGGAGCTGTTTTTT. It encodes CASSPPQGQGNTGELFF.

For the CDR3, the DNA is TGTGCCAGCTCACCAGCCCACGAGCAGTACTTC. This translates into CASSPAHEQYF. The chain carries TRBV18 and TRBJ2-7, with D unclear. The CDR3 is 11 residues long. Deletions cut 2 bases from V and 5 bases from J, with 4 bases between. Germline V gives CDR1 KGHSH, CDR2 LQKENI.

This clone has more than one count but fewer than ten. In DNA, the CDR3 is TGTGCCAGCAGCCCGGACAGGGGGCTCACTGAAGCTTTCTTT. Translated: CASSPDRGLTEAFF. The chain employs TRBV9 and TRBJ1-1; 11 bases align to TRBD1. J was trimmed by 4 bases and V by 4 bases; bases with no gene match: 3. CDR1 and CDR2 (germline): SGDLS, YYNGEE. The CDR3 length is 14 residues.

The rearrangement joins TRBV27 to TRBJ2-7, with D possibly TRBD1 on 8 matching bases. CDR3 length: 16 amino acids. V lost 5 bases, J lost 9 bases, and 26 bases lay in between. Germline V gives CDR1 MNHEY, CDR2 SMNVEV (reference sequence). CDR3 sequence reads: CASSGAGQDSLWGQYF. The CDR3 DNA follows: TGTGCCAGCAGTGGAGCGGGACAGGATAGCCTTTGGGGGCAGTACTTC.